This T cell receptor beta chain was documented in a study of T cells in Graves' hyperthyroidism and ophthalmopathy. This CDR3 is 14 amino acids long. With 6 bases clipped from V and 7 bases from J, the junction kept 9 bases outside the gene matches. The germline gives CDR1 MNHEY, CDR2 SMNVEV (reference sequence). Regions amplified from RNA transcripts were the TCR beta CDR3 regions. HTBI primers were the set used in a first-round RT-PCR of the TCR CDR3. TCRdb processed the multiplex PCR reads anew with MiXCR; each CDR3 protein has one entry. Among around 690,000 distinct CDR3 sequences listed, about 18% were seen once. The authors obtained PBMCs from 9 to 10 ml of fresh peripheral blood.

Material for sequencing was blood. The source is a man in his fifties with Graves' hyperthyroidism. The chain recombines TRBV27 with TRBJ2-1; TRBD2 aligns across 7 bases. In DNA form, the CDR3 reads TGTGCCAGCAGCTCGGGGGGATCGGAGAATGAGCAGTTCTTC. The encoded protein is CASSSGGSENEQFF.